Many counts were recorded for the clone carrying this T cell receptor (beta chain). The CDR3 totals 12 residues. Trimming shortened V by 3 bases and J by 6 bases, and 9 bases separated the two germline ends. The sample originates from a study of T-cell reconstitution after alpha-beta-depleted transplantation in children. A TCRbeta library incorporating unique molecular identifiers was prepared. Via MiXCR, TCRdb re-called the PCR reads, giving one row per CDR3 protein. The data contain roughly 500,000 distinct CDR3 sequences, 9.5% to 15% of them singletons. The sequences come from PBMCs from the stem cell graft donor, collected from the stem cell graft. This TCR derives from a human donor who donated a stem cell graft to a child with combined immunodeficiency. The chain joins TRBV12-3 or TRBV12-4 to TRBJ2-7; D call uncertain. CDR3 sequence: CASSFKGSEQYF. The CDR3 coding sequence is TGTGCCAGCAGTTTTAAGGGTTCCGAGCAGTACTTC.